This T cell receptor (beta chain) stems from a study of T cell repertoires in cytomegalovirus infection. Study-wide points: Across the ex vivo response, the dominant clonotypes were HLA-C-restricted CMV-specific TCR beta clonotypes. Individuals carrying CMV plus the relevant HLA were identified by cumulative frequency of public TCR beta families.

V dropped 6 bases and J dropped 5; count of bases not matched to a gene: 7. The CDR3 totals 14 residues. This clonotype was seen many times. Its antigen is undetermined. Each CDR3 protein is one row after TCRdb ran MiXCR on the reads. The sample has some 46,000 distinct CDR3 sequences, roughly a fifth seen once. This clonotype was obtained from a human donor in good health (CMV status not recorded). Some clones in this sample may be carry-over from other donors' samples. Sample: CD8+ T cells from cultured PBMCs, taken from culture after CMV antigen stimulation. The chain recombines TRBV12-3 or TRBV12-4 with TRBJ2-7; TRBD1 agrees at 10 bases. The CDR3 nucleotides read TGTGCCAGCAGCCGCGACAGGGGGCGAAACGAGCAGTACTTC. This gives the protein CASSRDRGRNEQYF.